These 18 T cell receptor beta chains originate from one sample sequenced in a study of spatial heterogeneity in lung cancer. Time point in this sample: sample taken at primary tumor resection. Researchers sequenced whole RNA taken from tumor, nontumor lung or frozen PBMC without sorting. TCRdb analysed the 5' RACE reads with MiXCR anew, one entry per CDR3 protein. The data show 9,000 to 13,000 distinct CDR3 sequences, around a quarter seen once. Sequences were derived from PBMCs, sampled at surgery. Every receptor here comes from a female donor with early-stage non-small cell lung cancer.

This clonotype has just a few counts. The chain links TRBV5-4 to TRBJ1-6; possible D gene TRBD1, 5 bases. Germline V gives CDR1 SGHNT, CDR2 YYREEE (reference sequence). V lost 5 bases to trimming and J lost 7 bases, with 13 bases between them. This CDR3 has 14 residues. The CDR3 protein is CASSWDVGNSPLHF. The CDR3 DNA sequence: TGTGCCAGCAGTTGGGACGTAGGGAATTCACCCCTCCACTTT.

The sample holds many counts of this clonotype. The chain's CDR3 is CSVGLGGEQYF. The CDR3 DNA sequence: TGCAGCGTTGGTCTAGGGGGCGAGCAGTACTTC. This rearrangement joins TRBV29-1 to TRBJ2-7; weak D call: TRBD1 (6 bases). V was trimmed by 4 bases and J by 6 bases, leaving 10 bases between them. The CDR3 spans 11 residues. Germline CDR1 and CDR2: SQVTM and ANQGSEA.

This clonotype is judged medium-sized. The chain uses TRBV3-1 and TRBJ2-4, with D tentatively TRBD1 (5 bases). With 2 bases removed from V and 6 bases from J, the gap between germline ends came to 11 bases. Germline values: CDR1 LGHDT, CDR2 YNNKEL (reference sequence). This CDR3 contains 14 residues. The CDR3 spells CASSQQGVRNIQYF. The CDR3 nucleotides read TGTGCCAGCAGCCAACAGGGTGTCCGAAACATTCAGTACTTC. The entire variable domain, with the rest obtained from reference TRBV3-1 and TRBJ2-4, is as follows: DTAVSQTPKYLVTQMGNDKSIKCEQNLGHDTMYWYKQDSKKFLKIMFSYNNKELIINETVPNRFSPKSPDKAHLNLHINSLELGDSAVYFCASSQQGVRNIQYFGAGTRLSVL.

This clonotype was seen at least ten times. The V and J genes are TRBV28 and TRBJ2-7; 7 bases are a match to TRBD1. This CDR3 comprises 12 residues. With V trimmed by 6 bases and J by 5 bases, 4 bases remained unmatched. Germline V gene sequence: CDR1 MDHEN, CDR2 SYDVKM. CDR3 sequence (DNA): TGTGCCAGCAGCTTACAGGGGAACGAGCAGTACTTC. Amino acids: CASSLQGNEQYF.

There are a few counts of this clonotype. This chain uses TRBV3-1 with TRBJ1-6; maybe TRBD1 (5 bases). CDR1 LGHDT and CDR2 YNNKEL come from the germline V gene (reference sequence). This CDR3 has 16 residues. Trimming cost V 5 bases and J 4 bases, with 15 bases left between them. CDR3 sequence reads: CASSSPGRQYNSPLHF. DNA of the CDR3: TGTGCCAGCAGCTCCCCGGGACGGCAATATAATTCACCCCTCCACTTT.

In its sample, this clonotype ranks as medium-sized. The V call is TRBV20-1, the J call TRBJ2-1; D is perhaps TRBD2 (6 bases). The V gene lost 0 bases and the J gene lost 8 bases, with 20 bases spanning the gap. Germline CDR1 is DFQATT and CDR2 is SNEGSKA (reference sequence). CDR3 length equals 16 residues. The CDR3 coding sequence is TGCAGTGCTAGAGACCCCCTGGCGGGACGTTATTATGAGCAGTTCTTC. Its translation: CSARDPLAGRYYEQFF.

J is TRBJ2-5 and V is TRBV6-6; 10 bases are a match to TRBD2. CDR1 and CDR2 from the germline V gene are MNHNY and SVGAGI (reference sequence). V shed 7 bases and J 6 bases; nucleotides not matched to a gene: 8. The CDR3 consists of 14 residues. The CDR3 coding sequence is TGTGCCAGCAATCTAGCGGGAGATAGGCAGACCCAGTACTTC. Amino acids: CASNLAGDRQTQYF.

The table lists this clonotype with a few counts. The V and J genes are TRBV19 and TRBJ2-3; 10 bases map to TRBD2. The CDR3 is made up of 17 amino acids. Per the germline V gene, CDR1 is LNHDA and CDR2 is SQIVND (reference sequence). Unmatched junction bases numbered 11, after V lost 5 bases and J lost 3 bases. The chain's CDR3 is CASSPEASGSLTDTQYF. CDR3 in DNA: TGTGCCAGTAGTCCAGAGGCTAGCGGGAGCTTAACAGATACGCAGTATTTT.

The rearrangement links TRBV6-2 or TRBV6-3 to TRBJ2-6; D tentatively fits TRBD1 or TRBD2 (5 bases each). This CDR3 comprises 16 residues. CDR1 MNHEY and CDR2 SVGEGT come from the germline V gene. V dropped 0 bases and J dropped 2 bases, with 8 bases sitting between them. The CDR3 DNA follows: TGTGCCAGCAGTTACTCCAGGGACCCTGGGGCCAACGTCCTGACTTTC. It encodes CASSYSRDPGANVLTF.

By share, this clonotype counts as medium-sized. V usage is TRBV12-3 or TRBV12-4 and J usage is TRBJ1-5, with D tentatively TRBD1 (5 bases). There are 12 residues in the CDR3. Trimming cost V 6 bases and J 11 bases, with 14 bases left between them. For the CDR3, the DNA is TGTGCCAGCAGCCCCCGGGACGGAGCCCAGCATTTT. This sequence encodes CASSPRDGAQHF.

The chain combines TRBV30 with TRBJ2-7; D is undetermined. This CDR3 has 14 residues. V was trimmed by 4 bases and J by 0 bases, leaving 13 bases between them. From germline, CDR1 is GTSNPN and CDR2 SVGIG (reference sequence). CDR3 coding DNA: TGTGCCTGGACATCGATGGAATCCTCCTACGAGCAGTACTTC. Its translation: CAWTSMESSYEQYF. The variable domain in full, completed from reference TRBV30 and TRBJ2-7, reads SQTIHQWPATLVQPVGSPLSLECTVEGTSNPNLYWYRQAAGRGLQLLFYSVGIGQISSEVPQNLSASRPQDRQFILSSKKLLLSDSGFYLCAWTSMESSYEQYFGPGTRLTVT.

The chain links TRBV6-5 to TRBJ2-1; TRBD1 is a possible D gene (7 bases). Trimming removed 2 bases at V and 9 bases at J, with 14 bases between. Germline CDR1 and CDR2: MNHEY and SVGAGI. The CDR3 runs 14 residues. CDR3 coding DNA: TGTGCCAGCAGTTACGGGTCAGGGGGGTCTGAGCAGTTCTTC. Protein product: CASSYGSGGSEQFF.

This clonotype was seen once. The CDR3 region is CASSLIIVGEQFF. Here the CDR3 DNA reads TGTGCCAGCAGCTTAATAATAGTCGGTGAGCAGTTCTTC. J is TRBJ2-1 and V is TRBV7-9; D is ambiguous. The V end lost 2 bases, the J end lost 9 bases, and 11 bases lay between the germline ends. The V gene's germline CDR1 is SEHNR and CDR2 FQNEAQ (reference sequence). This CDR3 contains 13 residues.

V and J are TRBV30 and TRBJ1-6, with a possible D match to TRBD1 (6 bases). CDR3 length equals 12 residues. Trimming took off 1 base at V and 12 bases at J, with 10 bases between the two ends. CDR1 and CDR2 (germline): GTSNPN, SVGIG (reference sequence). CDR3 loop: CAWSEMTGPLHF. In DNA, the CDR3 is TGTGCCTGGAGTGAAATGACAGGACCCCTCCACTTT.

The sample holds a few counts of this clonotype. Here the CDR3 DNA reads TGTGCCAGCAGCTTAGTGGGGGGAGAAGGCTACACCTTC. Translating it yields CASSLVGGEGYTF. The J gene is TRBJ1-2, the V gene TRBV11-2, with D tentatively TRBD1 (5 bases). This CDR3 comprises 13 residues. CDR1 and CDR2 from the germline V gene are SGHAT and FQNNGV. V was clipped by 1 base and J by 8 bases, with 11 bases between them.

In its sample, this clonotype ranks as medium-sized (0.01 to 0.1%). The J gene is TRBJ2-2, the V gene TRBV7-9; D unresolved. The germline gives CDR1 SEHNR, CDR2 FQNEAQ (reference sequence). CDR3 size: 14 residues. Trimming left V 2 bases short and J 4 bases short, with 8 bases between. CDR3 sequence reads: CASSLRLPTGELFF. The CDR3 DNA reads TGTGCCAGCAGCTTAAGACTTCCCACCGGGGAGCTGTTTTTT.

The rearrangement uses TRBV9 and TRBJ2-2; D possibly uses TRBD1 or TRBD2 (5 bases each). CDR3 size: 16 residues. Germline values: CDR1 SGDLS, CDR2 YYNGEE. V dropped 0 bases and J dropped 1 base, with 10 bases sitting between them. The CDR3 coding sequence is TGTGCCAGCAGCGTAGGGTCGAGGGGGAACACCGGGGAGCTGTTTTTT. Encoded protein: CASSVGSRGNTGELFF.

The CDR3 region has the DNA TGTGCCAGCTCTTTAAGCTCCTACAATGAGCAGTTCTTC. Translating gives CASSLSSYNEQFF. The V gene is TRBV18, the J gene TRBJ2-1; D not certain. Germline V gene sequence: CDR1 KGHSH, CDR2 LQKENI. This CDR3 is built from 13 residues. V dropped 6 bases and J dropped 0 bases, with 6 bases sitting between them.